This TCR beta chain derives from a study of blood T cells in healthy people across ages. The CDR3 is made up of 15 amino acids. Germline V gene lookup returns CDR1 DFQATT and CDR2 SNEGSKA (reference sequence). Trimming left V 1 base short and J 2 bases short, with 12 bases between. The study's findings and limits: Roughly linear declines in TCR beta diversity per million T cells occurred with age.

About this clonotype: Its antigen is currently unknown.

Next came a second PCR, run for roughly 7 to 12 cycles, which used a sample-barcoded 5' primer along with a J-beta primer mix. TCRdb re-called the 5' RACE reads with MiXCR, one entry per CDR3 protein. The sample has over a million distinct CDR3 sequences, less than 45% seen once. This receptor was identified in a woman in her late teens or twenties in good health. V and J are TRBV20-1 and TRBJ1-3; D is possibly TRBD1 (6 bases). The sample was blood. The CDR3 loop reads CSARAVQGAGNTIYF. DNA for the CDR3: TGCAGTGCTAGAGCCGTACAGGGAGCTGGAAACACCATATATTTT.